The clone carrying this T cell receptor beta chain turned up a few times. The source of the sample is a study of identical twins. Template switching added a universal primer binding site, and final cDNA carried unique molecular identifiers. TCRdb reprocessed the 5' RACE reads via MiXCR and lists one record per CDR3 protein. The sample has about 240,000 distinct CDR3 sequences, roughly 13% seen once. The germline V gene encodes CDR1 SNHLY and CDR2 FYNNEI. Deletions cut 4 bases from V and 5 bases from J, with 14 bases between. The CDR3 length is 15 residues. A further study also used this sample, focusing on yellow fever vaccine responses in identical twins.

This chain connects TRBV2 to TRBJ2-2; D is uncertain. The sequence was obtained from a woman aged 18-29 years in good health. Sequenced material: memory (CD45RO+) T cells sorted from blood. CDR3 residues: CASSAIVVGTGELFF. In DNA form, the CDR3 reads TGTGCCAGCAGTGCAATCGTAGTCGGGACCGGGGAGCTGTTTTTT.